This T cell receptor beta chain was recovered during a study of beta chain features in type 1 diabetes. For the study at large: Across every sample, almost 110,000,000 sorted cells were examined in total.

The germline V gene encodes CDR1 LGHNA and CDR2 YSLEER. V was trimmed by 0 bases and J by 1 base, leaving 9 bases between them. The CDR3 runs 16 residues. The isolated RNA, all of it, was reverse transcribed, so expressed TCRB transcripts were what got sequenced. The table came from immunoSEQ multiplex PCR; TCRdb's copy has only in-frame clones and leaves some out. The sample has 620,000 or so clones; around 16% are singletons. This clone was counted only a few times. The sample taken for sequencing was naive CD4+ T cells from blood. The chain recombines TRBV4-3 with TRBJ2-2; weak D call: TRBD2 (5 bases). The clonotype was recovered from a man younger than 30 in good health. CDR3 sequence: CASSQEGSVNTGELFF. Written as DNA, the CDR3 is TGCGCCAGCAGCCAAGAGGGTAGCGTGAACACCGGGGAGCTGTTTTTT.